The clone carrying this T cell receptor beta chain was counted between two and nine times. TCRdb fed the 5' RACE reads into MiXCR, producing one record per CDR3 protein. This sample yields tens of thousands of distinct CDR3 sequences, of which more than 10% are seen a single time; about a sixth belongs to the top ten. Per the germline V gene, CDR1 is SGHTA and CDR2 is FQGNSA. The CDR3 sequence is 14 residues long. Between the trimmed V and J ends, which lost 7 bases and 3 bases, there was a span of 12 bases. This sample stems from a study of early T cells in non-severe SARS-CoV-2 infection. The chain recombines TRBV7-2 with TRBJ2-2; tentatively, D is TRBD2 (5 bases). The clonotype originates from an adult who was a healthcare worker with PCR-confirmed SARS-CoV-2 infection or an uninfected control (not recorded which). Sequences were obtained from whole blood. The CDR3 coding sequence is TGTGCCAGCAATCGAGGGAGTTACACCGGGGAGCTGTTTTTT. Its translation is CASNRGSYTGELFF.